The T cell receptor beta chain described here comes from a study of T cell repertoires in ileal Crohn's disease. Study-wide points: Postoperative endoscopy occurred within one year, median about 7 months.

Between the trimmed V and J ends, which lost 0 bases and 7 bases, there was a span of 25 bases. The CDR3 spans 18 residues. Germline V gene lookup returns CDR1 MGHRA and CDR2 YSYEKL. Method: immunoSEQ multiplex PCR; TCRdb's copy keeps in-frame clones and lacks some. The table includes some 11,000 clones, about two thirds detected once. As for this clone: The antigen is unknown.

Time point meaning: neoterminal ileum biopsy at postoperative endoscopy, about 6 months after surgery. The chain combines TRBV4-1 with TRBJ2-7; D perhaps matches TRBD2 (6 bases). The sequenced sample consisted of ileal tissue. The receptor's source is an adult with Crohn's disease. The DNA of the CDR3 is TGCGCCAGCAGCCAAGATGTAGTAAGGGACTCCCCGAATTGGGAGCAGTACTTC. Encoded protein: CASSQDVVRDSPNWEQYF.